The 10 T cell receptor beta chains given below trace back to one sample, sequenced in a study of regulatory T cells in long-lasting Graves disease (dated by TCRdb to the early 2020s). The time point label corresponds to: newly diagnosed GD, antithyroid drugs for less than 3 months. For both TCR sequencing and RNA sequencing, RNA was extracted from PBMCs using TRIzol. The library came from multiplex PCR. The instrument given in TCRdb is Illumina HiSeq 4000. CDR3 regions were amplified by Arm-PCR with iRepertoire HTBI primers to construct TCR beta libraries. TCRdb redid the processing of the public reads, applying fastp at Q25 and MiXCR, and retained in-frame beta chains. All rows with the same CDR3 protein become a single entry with the most common DNA and genes. The sample table holds around 330,000 distinct CDR3 sequences, of which 15% to 20% were seen once. The ten largest clones represent about two fifths of the sample.

The sequencing here drew on peripheral blood mononuclear cells (PBMCs), taken at new diagnosis, from a patient treated with antithyroid drugs. The source of these receptors is a female donor with Graves disease.

V usage is TRBV19 and J usage is TRBJ2-7; 10 bases map to TRBD1. This CDR3 is built from 15 residues. Unmatched junction bases numbered 9, after V lost 9 bases and J lost 1 base. Germline CDR1 reads LNHDA; CDR2 reads SQIVND (reference sequence). CDR3 residues: CASRRGQGISYEQYF. As DNA, the CDR3 is TGTGCCAGCCGTCGGGGACAGGGGATATCCTACGAGCAGTACTTC.

This clonotype was detected many times. This sequence joins TRBV19 and TRBJ1-1; 7 bases line up with TRBD1. The CDR3 sequence is 14 residues long. Trimming cost V 6 bases and J 4 bases; bases outside gene matches: 8. From germline, CDR1 is LNHDA and CDR2 SQIVND (reference sequence). The CDR3 DNA sequence: TGTGCCAGTAGGGGATCTGACAGGGTCACTGAAGCTTTCTTT. It translates to CASRGSDRVTEAFF.

In this sample, this clonotype turned up many times. The CDR3 coding sequence is TGTGCCAGCAGTTACGAGGCTATAAGGCGGGAGACCCAGTACTTC. Protein product: CASSYEAIRRETQYF. The chain recombines TRBV6-5 with TRBJ2-5, with D uncertain. This CDR3 region has 15 residues. The ends were cut back, 2 bases at V and 5 bases at J, with 15 bases in the middle. Germline loops: CDR1 MNHEY, CDR2 SVGAGI.

Comments on this clonotype: A read error may be the cause here, since a much bigger clone is one base away. The rearrangement joins TRBV20-1 to TRBJ1-2, with TRBD1 identical over 7 bases. Germline V gene sequence: CDR1 DFQATT, CDR2 SNEGSKA (reference sequence). This CDR3 spans 13 amino acids. The CDR3, as DNA: TGCAGTGCGCGAAGGGACAGTCTAAATGGCTGCACCTTC. The encoded protein is CSARRDSLNGCTF.

This clonotype was picked up many times. J is TRBJ1-1 and V is TRBV27, with D tentatively TRBD1 (6 bases). CDR1 is MNHEY, CDR2 SMNVEV, per germline (reference sequence). The V end lost 5 bases, the J end lost 3 bases, and 10 bases lay between the germline ends. This CDR3 spans 13 amino acids. CDR3 in amino acids: CASSEDRDTEAFF. Written as DNA, the CDR3 is TGTGCCAGCAGTGAGGACAGAGACACTGAAGCTTTCTTT.

In its sample, this clonotype was seen many times. The chain uses TRBV28 and TRBJ1-1; D gene ambiguous. CDR1 and CDR2 (germline): MDHEN, SYDVKM. The germline V and J ends were trimmed by 8 bases and 5 bases, with 15 bases remaining between them. The CDR3 contains 13 residues. For the CDR3, the DNA is TGTGCCAGCGGGCAAGGCCCCCTGACTGAAGCTTTCTTT. It codes for CASGQGPLTEAFF.

J is TRBJ1-2 and V is TRBV5-4; 7 positions agree with TRBD1. The V and J ends lost 1 base and 8 bases, in that order; junction bases with no gene match: 11. Germline loops: CDR1 SGHNT, CDR2 YYREEE (reference sequence). There are 15 residues in the CDR3. The CDR3 DNA reads as TGTGCCAGCAGCTTGATTGGTGACAGGGCCAGCGGCTACACCTTC. Protein product: CASSLIGDRASGYTF.

This clonotype has a count of ten or more. The chain is built from TRBV6-1 and TRBJ1-5, with D possibly TRBD1 on 5 matching bases. V shed 5 bases and J shed 5 bases, with 10 bases lying between them. The CDR3 is made up of 13 amino acids. The germline gives CDR1 MNHNS, CDR2 SASEGT. The CDR3 loop reads CASSKWGDQPQHF. CDR3 DNA: TGTGCCAGCAGTAAGTGGGGGGATCAGCCCCAGCATTTT.

The CDR3 here is CASRPSGRAHEQYF. The CDR3 DNA is TGTGCCAGTAGACCTAGCGGGAGGGCCCACGAGCAGTACTTC. V and J are TRBV19 and TRBJ2-7, with 12 bases fitting TRBD2. This CDR3 region has 14 residues. V trimming: 6 bases; J trimming: 5 bases; junction bases outside the gene matches: 5. Germline-derived CDR1 and CDR2 are LNHDA and SQIVND (reference sequence).

This clonotype was counted only a few times. The chain employs TRBV5-1 and TRBJ2-1; 12 bases line up with TRBD2. The CDR3 spans 16 residues. Germline CDR1 is SGHRS and CDR2 is YFSETQ. V shed 4 bases and J 4 bases; nucleotides not matched to a gene: 6. The CDR3 nucleotides read TGCGCCAGCAGCCAGACTAGCGGGAGTCCGTACAATGAGCAGTTCTTC. Translated: CASSQTSGSPYNEQFF.